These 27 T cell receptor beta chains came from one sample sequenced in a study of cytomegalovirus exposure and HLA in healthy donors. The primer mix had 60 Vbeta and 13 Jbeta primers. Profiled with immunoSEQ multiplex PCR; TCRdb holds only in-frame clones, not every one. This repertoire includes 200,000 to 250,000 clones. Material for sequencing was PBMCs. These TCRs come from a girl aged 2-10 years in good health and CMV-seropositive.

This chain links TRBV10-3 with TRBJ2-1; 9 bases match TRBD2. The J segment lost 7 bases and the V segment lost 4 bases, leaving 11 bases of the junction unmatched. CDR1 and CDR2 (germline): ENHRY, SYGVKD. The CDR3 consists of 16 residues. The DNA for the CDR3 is TGTGCCATCAGTGGGGCTAGCGGGATCGATGAGAATGAGCAGTTCTTC. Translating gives CAISGASGIDENEQFF.

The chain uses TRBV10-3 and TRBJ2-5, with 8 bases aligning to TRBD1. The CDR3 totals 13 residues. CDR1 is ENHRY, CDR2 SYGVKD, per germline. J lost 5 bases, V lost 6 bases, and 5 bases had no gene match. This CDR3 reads CAIRDREVETQYF. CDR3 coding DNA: TGTGCCATCAGGGACAGGGAGGTGGAGACCCAGTACTTC.

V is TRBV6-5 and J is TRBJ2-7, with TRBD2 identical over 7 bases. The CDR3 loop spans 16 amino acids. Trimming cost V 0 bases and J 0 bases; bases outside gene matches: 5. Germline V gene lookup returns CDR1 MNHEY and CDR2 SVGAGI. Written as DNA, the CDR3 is TGTGCCAGCAGTTACTCGATGGGGGGGAGCTCCTACGAGCAGTACTTC. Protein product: CASSYSMGGSSYEQYF.

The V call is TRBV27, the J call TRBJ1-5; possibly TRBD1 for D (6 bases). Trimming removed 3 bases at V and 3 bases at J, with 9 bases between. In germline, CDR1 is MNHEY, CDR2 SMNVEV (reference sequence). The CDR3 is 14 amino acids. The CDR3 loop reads CASSLQGFNQPQHF. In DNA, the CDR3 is TGTGCCAGCAGTTTGCAGGGGTTCAATCAGCCCCAGCATTTT.

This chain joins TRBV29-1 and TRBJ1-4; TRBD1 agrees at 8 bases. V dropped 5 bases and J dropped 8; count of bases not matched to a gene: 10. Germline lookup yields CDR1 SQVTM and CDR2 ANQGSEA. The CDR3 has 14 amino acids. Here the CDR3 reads CSVLLRGRGEKLFF. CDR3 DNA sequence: TGCAGCGTTCTCCTCAGGGGGCGGGGGGAAAAACTGTTTTTT.

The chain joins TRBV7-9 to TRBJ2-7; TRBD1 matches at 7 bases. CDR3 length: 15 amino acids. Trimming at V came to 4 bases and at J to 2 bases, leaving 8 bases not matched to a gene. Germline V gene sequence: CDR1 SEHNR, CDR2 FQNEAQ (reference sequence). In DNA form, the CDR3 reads TGTGCCAGCAGCTATACAGGGGAGAGGGCCTACGAGCAGTACTTC. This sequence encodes CASSYTGERAYEQYF.

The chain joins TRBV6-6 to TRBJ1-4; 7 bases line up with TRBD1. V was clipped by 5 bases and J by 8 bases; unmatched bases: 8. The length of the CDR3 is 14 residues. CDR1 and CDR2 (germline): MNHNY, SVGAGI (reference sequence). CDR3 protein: CASSGRDRFEKLFF. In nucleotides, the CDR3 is TGTGCCAGCAGTGGACGGGACAGATTCGAAAAACTGTTTTTT.

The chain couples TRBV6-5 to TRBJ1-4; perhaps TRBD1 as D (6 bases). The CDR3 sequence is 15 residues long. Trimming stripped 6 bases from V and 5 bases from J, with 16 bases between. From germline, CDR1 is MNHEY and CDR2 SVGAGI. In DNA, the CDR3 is TGTGCCAGCAGGGGGGCACTGACACCGAATGAAAAACTGTTTTTT. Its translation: CASRGALTPNEKLFF.

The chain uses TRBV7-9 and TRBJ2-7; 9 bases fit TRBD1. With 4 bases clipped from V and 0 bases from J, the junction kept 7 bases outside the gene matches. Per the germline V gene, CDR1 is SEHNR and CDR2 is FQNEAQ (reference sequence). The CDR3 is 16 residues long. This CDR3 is CASSSAGTGSSYEQYF. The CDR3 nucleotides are TGTGCCAGCAGCTCAGCCGGGACAGGGAGCTCCTACGAGCAGTACTTC.

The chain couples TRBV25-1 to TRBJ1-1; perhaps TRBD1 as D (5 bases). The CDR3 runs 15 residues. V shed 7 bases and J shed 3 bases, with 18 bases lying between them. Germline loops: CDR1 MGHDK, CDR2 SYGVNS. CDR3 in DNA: TGTGCCAGCATCCCTAGGAGGGGACGGGACACTGAAGCTTTCTTT. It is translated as CASIPRRGRDTEAFF.

CDR3 coding DNA: TGTGCCAGCAGTCATAACCCCTCGGGACAGTACTATGGCTACACCTTC. Protein sequence: CASSHNPSGQYYGYTF. This chain uses TRBV28 with TRBJ1-2; 7 nucleotides align to TRBD1. The length of the CDR3 is 16 residues. With V trimmed by 5 bases and J by 3 bases, 12 bases remained unmatched. CDR1 is MDHEN, CDR2 SYDVKM, per germline.

CDR3 DNA: TGTGCCAGCAGCTCACAGGTTAGCTCCTACAATGAGCAGTTCTTC. It encodes CASSSQVSSYNEQFF. V is TRBV5-4 and J is TRBJ2-1; a possible D gene is TRBD1 (5 bases). V gave up 3 bases and J gave up 0 bases, with 10 bases separating them. The CDR3 totals 15 residues. The germline gives CDR1 SGHNT, CDR2 YYREEE (reference sequence).

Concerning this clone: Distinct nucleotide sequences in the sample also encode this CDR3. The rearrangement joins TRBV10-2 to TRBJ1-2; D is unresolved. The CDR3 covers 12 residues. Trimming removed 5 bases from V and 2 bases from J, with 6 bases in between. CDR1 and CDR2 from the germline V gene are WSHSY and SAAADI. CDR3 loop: CASSTGNYGYTF. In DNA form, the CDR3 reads TGCGCCAGCAGTACGGGAAACTATGGCTACACCTTC.

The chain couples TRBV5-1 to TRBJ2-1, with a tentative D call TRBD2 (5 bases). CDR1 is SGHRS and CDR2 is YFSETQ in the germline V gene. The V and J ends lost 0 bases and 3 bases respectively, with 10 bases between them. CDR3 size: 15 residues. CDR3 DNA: TGCGCCAGCAGCTTGGCACTAGATTACTACAATGAGCAGTTCTTC. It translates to CASSLALDYYNEQFF.

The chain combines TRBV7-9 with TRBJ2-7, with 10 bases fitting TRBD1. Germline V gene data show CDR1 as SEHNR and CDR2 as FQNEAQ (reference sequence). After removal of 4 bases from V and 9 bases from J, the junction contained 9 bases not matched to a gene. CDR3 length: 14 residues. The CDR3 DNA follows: TGTGCCAGCAGCTCCGGACAGGGGGGAATTAGGCAGTACTTC. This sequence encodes CASSSGQGGIRQYF.

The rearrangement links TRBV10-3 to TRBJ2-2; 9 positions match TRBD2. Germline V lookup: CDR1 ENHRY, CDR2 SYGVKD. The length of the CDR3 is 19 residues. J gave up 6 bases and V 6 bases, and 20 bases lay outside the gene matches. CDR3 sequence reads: CAISAPREGPGRGSGELFF. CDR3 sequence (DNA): TGTGCCATCAGCGCCCCGCGGGAGGGCCCAGGAAGGGGTTCCGGGGAGCTGTTTTTT.

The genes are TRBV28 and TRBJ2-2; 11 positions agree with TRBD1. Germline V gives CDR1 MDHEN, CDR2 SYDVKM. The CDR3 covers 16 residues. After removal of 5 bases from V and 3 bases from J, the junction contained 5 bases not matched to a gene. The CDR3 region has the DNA TGTGCCAGCAGTACGCCGGGACAGGGGGACACCGGGGAGCTGTTTTTT. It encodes CASSTPGQGDTGELFF.

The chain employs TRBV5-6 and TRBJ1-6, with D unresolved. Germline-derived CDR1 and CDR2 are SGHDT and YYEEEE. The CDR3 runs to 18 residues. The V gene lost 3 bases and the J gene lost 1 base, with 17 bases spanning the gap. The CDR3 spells CASSSREKGVSYNSPLHF. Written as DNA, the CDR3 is TGTGCCAGCAGCTCCCGGGAGAAGGGAGTTTCCTATAATTCACCCCTCCACTTT.

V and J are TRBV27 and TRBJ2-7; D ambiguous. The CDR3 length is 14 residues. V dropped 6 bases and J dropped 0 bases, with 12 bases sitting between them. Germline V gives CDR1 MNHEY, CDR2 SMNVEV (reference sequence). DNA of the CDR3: TGTGCCAGCAGGCCAGGTCGGTCCTCCTACGAGCAGTACTTC. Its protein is CASRPGRSSYEQYF.

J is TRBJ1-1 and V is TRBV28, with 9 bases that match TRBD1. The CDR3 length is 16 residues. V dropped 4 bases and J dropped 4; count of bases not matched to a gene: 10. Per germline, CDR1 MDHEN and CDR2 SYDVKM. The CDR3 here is CASSYPTGGRGTEAFF. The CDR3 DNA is TGTGCCAGCAGTTATCCGACAGGGGGACGGGGCACTGAAGCTTTCTTT.

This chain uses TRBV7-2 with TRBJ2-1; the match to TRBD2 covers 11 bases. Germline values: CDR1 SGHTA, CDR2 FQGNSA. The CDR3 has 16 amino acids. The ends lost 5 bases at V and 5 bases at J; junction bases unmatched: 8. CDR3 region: CASSRRTSGLHNEQFF. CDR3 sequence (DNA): TGTGCCAGCAGCCGCCGGACTAGCGGGTTACACAATGAGCAGTTCTTC.

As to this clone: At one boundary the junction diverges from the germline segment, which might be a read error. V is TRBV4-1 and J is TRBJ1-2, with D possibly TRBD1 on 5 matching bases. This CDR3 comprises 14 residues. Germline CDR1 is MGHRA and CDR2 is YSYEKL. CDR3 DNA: TGCGCCAGCAGCCAGATTGGTGGGGACTATGGCTGCACCTTC. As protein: CASSQIGGDYGCTF.

The DNA for the CDR3 is TGTGCCTGGAGTTTATTAGGACTAGCGGGACTGTACAATGAGCAGTTCTTC. Its translation is CAWSLLGLAGLYNEQFF. The chain recombines TRBV30 with TRBJ2-1; 12 positions agree with TRBD2. The CDR3 has 17 amino acids. Per germline, CDR1 GTSNPN and CDR2 SVGIG (reference sequence). J lost 4 bases, V lost 2 bases, and 9 bases had no gene match.

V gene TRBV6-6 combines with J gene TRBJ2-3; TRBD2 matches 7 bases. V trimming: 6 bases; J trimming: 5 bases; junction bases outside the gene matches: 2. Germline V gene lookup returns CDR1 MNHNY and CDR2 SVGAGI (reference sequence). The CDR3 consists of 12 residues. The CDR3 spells CASRRELDTQYF. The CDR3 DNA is TGTGCCAGCAGGCGGGAGTTAGATACGCAGTATTTT.

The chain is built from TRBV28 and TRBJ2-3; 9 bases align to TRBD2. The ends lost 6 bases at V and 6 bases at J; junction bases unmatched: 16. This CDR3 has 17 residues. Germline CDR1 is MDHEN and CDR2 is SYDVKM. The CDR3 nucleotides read TGTGCCAGCAGCCCAGGACTAGCGAGGGGGTGGGGGGATACGCAGTATTTT. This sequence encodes CASSPGLARGWGDTQYF.

DNA of the CDR3: TGTGCCACACGGGGGGACAGGGGCTCACCCCTCCACTTT. It specifies CATRGDRGSPLHF. The rearrangement links TRBV28 to TRBJ1-6; 10 bases are shared with TRBD1. The CDR3 is 13 amino acids. The V gene end was trimmed by 10 bases and the J gene end by 10 bases; junction bases not matched to a gene: 7. CDR1 and CDR2 from the germline V gene are MDHEN and SYDVKM.

This CDR3 reads CSVEVPPQETQYF. The CDR3 coding sequence is TGCAGCGTTGAAGTCCCCCCTCAAGAGACCCAGTACTTC. The rearrangement uses TRBV29-1 and TRBJ2-5; D remains unclear. CDR1 is SQVTM and CDR2 is ANQGSEA in the germline V gene. The V gene lost 1 base and the J gene lost 2 bases, with 8 bases spanning the gap. The CDR3 consists of 13 residues.